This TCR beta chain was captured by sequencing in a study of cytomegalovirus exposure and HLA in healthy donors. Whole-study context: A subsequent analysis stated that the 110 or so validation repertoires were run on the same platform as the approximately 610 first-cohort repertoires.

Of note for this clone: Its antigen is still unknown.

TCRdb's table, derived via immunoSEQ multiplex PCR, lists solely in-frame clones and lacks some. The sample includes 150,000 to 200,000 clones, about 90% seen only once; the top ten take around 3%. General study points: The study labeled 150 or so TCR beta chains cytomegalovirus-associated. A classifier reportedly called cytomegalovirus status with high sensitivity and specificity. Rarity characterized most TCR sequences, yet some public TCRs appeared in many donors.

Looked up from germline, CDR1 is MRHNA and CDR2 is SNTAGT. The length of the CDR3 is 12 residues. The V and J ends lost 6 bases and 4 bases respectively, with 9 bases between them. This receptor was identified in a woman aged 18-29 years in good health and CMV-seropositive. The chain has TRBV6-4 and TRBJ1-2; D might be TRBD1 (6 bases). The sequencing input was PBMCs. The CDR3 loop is CASRGTSYGYTF. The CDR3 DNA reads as TGTGCCAGCAGGGGGACAAGCTATGGCTACACCTTC.